Presented here are 9 T cell receptor beta chains from one specimen sequenced in a study of cytomegalovirus exposure and HLA in healthy donors. Both 60 Vbeta primers and 13 Jbeta primers went into the PCR. Measured with immunoSEQ multiplex PCR; TCRdb has only the in-frame clones, and not every one. The sample yields approximately 290,000 clones, about 80% seen once. Sample: PBMCs. These receptors were taken from a girl aged 2 to 10 in good health and CMV-seronegative.

The J gene is TRBJ2-7, the V gene TRBV28; D remains unclear. The length of the CDR3 is 13 residues. The V gene lost 4 bases and the J gene lost 0 bases, with 7 bases spanning the gap. Looked up from germline, CDR1 is MDHEN and CDR2 is SYDVKM. CDR3 nucleotides: TGTGCCAGCAGTTGGCGGAGCTCCTACGAGCAGTACTTC. It codes for CASSWRSSYEQYF.

The V gene is TRBV19, the J gene TRBJ1-5; no definite D call. CDR1 is LNHDA and CDR2 is SQIVND in the germline V gene (reference sequence). This CDR3 is 15 amino acids long. Trimming shortened V by 6 bases and J by 0 bases, and 12 bases separated the two germline ends. As DNA, the CDR3 is TGTGCCAGTAGGGCGGAACCTTATAGCAATCAGCCCCAGCATTTT. As protein: CASRAEPYSNQPQHF.

On this clone: In the same sample, other DNA sequences code for this CDR3. V gene TRBV9 combines with J gene TRBJ1-2, with D unclear. Per germline, CDR1 SGDLS and CDR2 YYNGEE. This CDR3 is 10 amino acids long. The ends were cut back, 5 bases at V and 8 bases at J, with 7 bases in the middle. The CDR3 reads CASSGLGYTF. The CDR3 coding sequence is TGTGCCAGCAGTGGCTTGGGCTACACCTTC.

The genes are TRBV4-1 and TRBJ1-6; TRBD1 agrees at 10 bases. The CDR3 is made up of 16 amino acids. After removal of 2 bases from V and 7 bases from J, the junction contained 5 bases not matched to a gene. Germline loops: CDR1 MGHRA, CDR2 YSYEKL. CDR3 sequence reads: CASSQPTGGWNSPLHF. CDR3 in DNA: TGCGCCAGCAGCCAACCGACAGGGGGCTGGAATTCACCCCTCCACTTT.

The V gene is TRBV5-6, the J gene TRBJ2-1; D is perhaps TRBD2 (6 bases). V dropped 0 bases and J dropped 0 bases, with 10 bases sitting between them. CDR3 length: 16 residues. Germline values: CDR1 SGHDT, CDR2 YYEEEE. The CDR3 region has the DNA TGTGCCAGCAGCTTGGCGGGAGCTTTCTCCTACAATGAGCAGTTCTTC. Encoded protein: CASSLAGAFSYNEQFF.

This chain joins TRBV7-9 and TRBJ2-3; 7 bases fit TRBD2. Unmatched junction bases numbered 12, after V lost 5 bases and J lost 4 bases. Germline V gene data show CDR1 as SEHNR and CDR2 as FQNEAQ (reference sequence). This CDR3 is 16 amino acids long. CDR3 protein: CASSQSGEGGADTQYF. Written as DNA, the CDR3 is TGTGCCAGCAGCCAATCGGGGGAGGGTGGTGCAGATACGCAGTATTTT.

The rearrangement links TRBV5-1 to TRBJ2-1; 8 positions match TRBD1. The CDR3 spans 18 residues. Germline values: CDR1 SGHRS, CDR2 YFSETQ. Unmatched junction bases numbered 10, after V lost 2 bases and J lost 0 bases. The CDR3 here is CASSLGTGVFSSYNEQFF. The CDR3 DNA reads TGCGCCAGCAGCTTAGGGACAGGCGTTTTCAGCTCCTACAATGAGCAGTTCTTC. Full variable domain (rest looked up from reference TRBV5-1 and TRBJ2-1): KAGVTQTPRYLIKTRGQQVTLSCSPISGHRSVSWYQQTPGQGLQFLFEYFSETQRNKGNFPGRFSGRQFSNSRSEMNVSTLELGDSALYLCASSLGTGVFSSYNEQFFGPGTRLTVL.

The chain carries TRBV6-8 and TRBJ1-6, with TRBD1 matching 10 bases. Germline lookup yields CDR1 MNHGY and CDR2 SAAAGT. V shed 6 bases, J shed 0 bases, and the junction held 11 bases outside the gene matches. The CDR3 spans 19 residues. The CDR3 here is CASSWDRGRLSSYNSPLHF. The CDR3 region has the DNA TGTGCCAGCAGCTGGGACAGGGGCCGTTTAAGCTCCTATAATTCACCCCTCCACTTT.

The rearrangement links TRBV6-6 to TRBJ1-1; possibly TRBD1 for D (5 bases). V lost 0 bases to trimming and J lost 4 bases, with 9 bases between them. Germline V gene lookup returns CDR1 MNHNY and CDR2 SVGAGI (reference sequence). The CDR3 consists of 14 residues. The CDR3 DNA is TGTGCCAGCAGTTACTCGGTGGGGGGCACTGAAGCTTTCTTT. Translating it yields CASSYSVGGTEAFF.